The T cell receptor (beta chain) described here comes from a study of blood T cell repertoires in COVID-19. Study-wide background: There were acute and convalescent COVID-19 samples, and they came from the United States, Italy and Spain.

Original handling: Reference gene primer amplification gave estimated nucleated cell counts. Some clones are missing from TCRdb's copy, which holds only in-frame ones; the method was immunoSEQ multiplex PCR. Clone size and the V and J calls come from that table; the DNA yielded D and trimming. The sample contains under 50,000 clones, roughly nine tenths of which appear only once. CDR3 length: 14 residues. V was shortened by 8 bases and J by 6 bases, with 18 bases between the two germline ends. Per germline, CDR1 LGHNA and CDR2 YSLEER. The sample holds one count of this clone. Sequencing was carried out using peripheral blood. V usage is TRBV4-3 and J usage is TRBJ2-3; weak D call: TRBD2 (7 bases). The origin of this receptor is a man between 65 and 79 years old with active COVID-19. The CDR3 coding sequence is TGCGCCAGCGGGTATAGGGGGGGGGTGGATACGCAGTATTTT. Its protein is CASGYRGGVDTQYF.